What follows are 17 T cell receptor beta chains derived from one specimen sequenced in a study of blood T cell repertoires in COVID-19. Libraries were prepared by immunoSEQ multiplex PCR; TCRdb keeps only in-frame clonotypes and omits some of them. The sample includes roughly 150,000 clones, 84% seen only once; the top ten take approximately 2.6%. The sequenced sample consisted of peripheral blood. Every receptor here comes from a woman at least 80 years old with COVID-19, enrolled during active disease.

The table lists this clone with a count of one. The rearrangement links TRBV6-2 or TRBV6-3 to TRBJ1-4, with TRBD1 matching over 7 bases. Trimming took 4 bases from V and 5 from J; bases not matched to a gene: 16. The length of the CDR3 is 18 residues. Germline CDR1 and CDR2: MNHEY and SVGEGT. CDR3 protein: CASSFSTSDRVSNEKLFF. Written as DNA, the CDR3 is TGTGCCAGCAGTTTCTCAACATCAGACAGGGTATCGAATGAAAAACTGTTTTTT.

There are a few counts of this clone. V and J are TRBV5-4 and TRBJ2-1; 10 bases map to TRBD2. CDR3 size: 14 residues. Germline CDR1 reads SGHNT; CDR2 reads YYREEE (reference sequence). DNA for the CDR3: TGTACTTCGGGAGCGGGAGGGCCTGACAATGAGCAGTTCTTC. Its protein product is CTSGAGGPDNEQFF.

The rearrangement joins TRBV19 to TRBJ1-2, with 9 bases lining up with TRBD1. The CDR3 runs 14 residues. Unmatched junction bases numbered 3, after V lost 3 bases and J lost 4 bases. Germline V gene sequence: CDR1 LNHDA, CDR2 SQIVND (reference sequence). The CDR3 is CASSMGQGGYGYTF. For the CDR3, the DNA is TGTGCCAGTAGTATGGGACAGGGAGGCTATGGCTACACCTTC.

This clone showed up just a few times. The V and J genes are TRBV5-1 and TRBJ1-2, with D hard to call. Between the trimmed V and J ends, which lost 2 bases and 7 bases, there was a span of 15 bases. The CDR3 spans 14 residues. Germline CDR1 SGHRS, CDR2 YFSETQ. The CDR3 sequence: CASSLITPNLGYTF. CDR3 DNA: TGCGCCAGCAGCTTAATAACACCAAACCTTGGCTACACCTTC.

The gene calls are TRBV7-2 and TRBJ1-6; D is possibly TRBD1 (6 bases). The CDR3 runs 13 residues. Trimming stripped 2 bases from V and 8 bases from J, with 7 bases between. Germline values: CDR1 SGHTA, CDR2 FQGNSA. This CDR3 reads CASSLYRDSPLHF. The CDR3 nucleotides read TGTGCCAGCAGCTTATACAGGGATTCACCCCTCCACTTT.

This clone was detected a few times. V usage is TRBV28 and J usage is TRBJ2-7, with D tentatively TRBD1 (5 bases). CDR1 and CDR2 from the germline V gene are MDHEN and SYDVKM. The CDR3 is 15 amino acids. V lost 1 base, J lost 5 bases, and 15 bases lay in between. The CDR3 DNA is TGTGCCAGCAGTTTATTGGGCAGGGAAACGGACGAGCAGTACTTC. This translates into CASSLLGRETDEQYF.

The chain links TRBV18 to TRBJ2-7, with D possibly being TRBD1 (6 bases). This CDR3 is 14 amino acids long. Trimming cost V 1 base and J 5 bases, with 12 bases left between them. CDR1 KGHSH and CDR2 LQKENI come from the germline V gene. The CDR3 reads CASSPLYRVDEQYF. In nucleotides, the CDR3 is TGTGCCAGCTCACCACTGTACAGGGTGGACGAGCAGTACTTC.

V is TRBV27 and J is TRBJ1-1; a possible D gene is TRBD1 (6 bases). Germline V gives CDR1 MNHEY, CDR2 SMNVEV (reference sequence). The V end lost 4 bases, the J end lost 3 bases, and 15 bases lay between the germline ends. This CDR3 region has 15 residues. The DNA for the CDR3 is TGTGCCAGCAGTTCTTCCGGGACACCTTACACTGAAGCTTTCTTT. The encoded protein is CASSSSGTPYTEAFF.

This clone was seen a handful of times. The rearrangement uses TRBV5-1 and TRBJ2-3; 9 nucleotides match TRBD1. The germline V gene encodes CDR1 SGHRS and CDR2 YFSETQ. The ends lost 0 bases at V and 4 bases at J; junction bases unmatched: 3. The CDR3 spans 15 residues. CDR3 amino acids: CASSLAGTGSDTQYF. In nucleotides, the CDR3 is TGCGCCAGCAGCTTGGCCGGGACAGGGTCAGATACGCAGTATTTT.

This clone was detected a few times. The genes are TRBV15 and TRBJ1-4; 8 bases line up with TRBD1. In germline, CDR1 is LNHNV, CDR2 YYDKDF (reference sequence). J lost 5 bases, V lost 0 bases, and 2 bases had no gene match. The CDR3 totals 15 residues. CDR3 protein: CATSRDRTGNEKLFF. The CDR3 DNA sequence: TGTGCCACCAGCAGAGATAGGACAGGGAATGAAAAACTGTTTTTT.

This CDR3 reads CSVSLDRGKAQYF. DNA of the CDR3: TGCAGCGTTTCCCTGGACAGGGGCAAGGCCCAGTACTTC. V is TRBV29-1 and J is TRBJ2-5; 9 nucleotides line up with TRBD1. Germline CDR1 and CDR2: SQVTM and ANQGSEA. The CDR3 consists of 13 residues. V gave up 5 bases and J gave up 9 bases; unmatched junction bases: 10.

CDR3 residues: CASSQWTENTEAFF. The DNA of the CDR3 is TGTGCCAGCTCCCAGTGGACAGAGAACACTGAAGCTTTCTTT. The V and J genes are TRBV4-2 and TRBJ1-1, with D tentatively TRBD1 (6 bases). CDR1 is LGHNA, CDR2 YNFKEQ, per germline. The CDR3 has 14 amino acids. Trimming cost V 8 bases and J 1 base, with 14 bases left between them.

The rearrangement joins TRBV7-9 to TRBJ2-6; D might be TRBD1 (6 bases). Germline-derived CDR1 and CDR2 are SEHNR and FQNEAQ (reference sequence). The germline V and J ends were trimmed by 1 base and 2 bases, with 12 bases remaining between them. The CDR3 runs to 17 residues. In nucleotides, the CDR3 is TGTGCCAGCAGCTTAGTGCCGACAGGAACTGGGGCCAACGTCCTGACTTTC. Its protein product is CASSLVPTGTGANVLTF.

This clone was observed once. The chain combines TRBV10-3 with TRBJ2-7, with 8 bases lining up with TRBD2. The CDR3 runs 16 residues. V lost 4 bases and J lost 6; bases outside the gene matches: 14. CDR1 ENHRY and CDR2 SYGVKD come from the germline V gene. The CDR3 region is CAISVVSGTSVGEQYF. The CDR3 bases are TGTGCCATCAGTGTGGTGTCCGGGACTAGTGTGGGCGAGCAGTACTTC.

The V call is TRBV27, the J call TRBJ1-6, with 9 bases matching TRBD1. The ends lost 5 bases at V and 7 bases at J; junction bases unmatched: 18. Germline V gives CDR1 MNHEY, CDR2 SMNVEV (reference sequence). The CDR3 sequence is 19 residues long. CDR3: CASSRITLQGAKGNSPLHF. The CDR3 nucleotides read TGTGCCAGCAGTCGAATAACCCTACAGGGGGCGAAGGGAAATTCACCCCTCCACTTT.

CDR3 sequence: CASSFPIAGGVDSYEQYF. In DNA form, the CDR3 reads TGTGCCAGCAGTTTCCCGATAGCGGGGGGCGTGGACTCCTACGAGCAGTACTTC. This chain uses TRBV6-2 or TRBV6-3 with TRBJ2-7; 10 bases match TRBD2. Germline V CDR1 and CDR2: MNHEY, SVGEGT. The length of the CDR3 is 18 residues. V gave up 4 bases and J gave up 0 bases; unmatched junction bases: 12.

V and J are TRBV24-1 and TRBJ2-3; 8 bases align to TRBD2. The V and J ends lost 1 base and 3 bases, in that order; junction bases with no gene match: 2. This CDR3 comprises 15 residues. The germline V gene has CDR1 KGHDR and CDR2 SFDVKD. The CDR3 reads CATSDLAGATDTQYF. CDR3 DNA: TGTGCCACCAGTGATTTAGCGGGAGCGACAGATACGCAGTATTTT.